The T cell receptor (beta chain) described here comes from a study of regulatory T cells in long-lasting Graves disease (dated by TCRdb to the early 2020s). With respect to the entire study: Persistent Graves' disease was defined as antithyroid drug treatment for over 5 years with persistently positive TSH receptor autoantibodies. The study was conducted in China and was registered as a clinical trial. This study used TCR sequencing and RNA sequencing of peripheral blood to compare persistent Graves' disease patients against newly diagnosed Graves' disease patients. In the clinical cohort, patients with persistent Graves' disease had used antithyroid drugs for an average of approximately eleven years. A total of roughly 35 samples underwent TCR sequencing: around 13 from persistent and approximately 20 from newly diagnosed Graves' disease patients. Paper-wide results and their limitations: As a limitation, the authors acknowledged that the small sample size may reduce accuracy. Persistent patients shared more public clonotypes among themselves (over 2,500) than newly diagnosed patients did (roughly 920). Only the TCR beta chain was sequenced and analyzed. Persistent disease showed preferential use of TRBV28, TRBJ1-2 and TRBJ2-5, whereas newly diagnosed disease favored TRBV20-1 and TRBJ2-1. Peripheral blood alone was examined, since thyroid tissue, which constituted the primary lesion, could not be accessed. Lower TCR Shannon entropy and fewer highly expanded clones were observed in persistent Graves' disease patients than in newly diagnosed patients, which suggested clonal expansion.

Of note for this clonotype: No cognate antigen has been identified for it. Base qualities are not at hand, and no much larger clone is one base apart.

The time point label, as the study defines it: persistent/refractory GD, antithyroid drugs over 5 years with positive TRAb. RNA was extracted from PBMCs in TRIzol for both TCR sequencing and RNA sequencing. The diagnosis of Graves' disease was made according to American Thyroid Association guidelines. Recruitment of patients was carried out at an endocrinology department in Xi'an, China. Each patient gave 9 to 10 milliliters of peripheral blood, collected in an EDTA anticoagulant tube. Ficoll Paque Plus density gradient separation was used to isolate PBMCs, and no additional T cell sorting was done. An Agilent 2100 Bioanalyzer and agarose gel were used to check RNA quality, while a NanoDrop 2000 measured RNA concentration. The library was obtained by multiplex PCR. Sequencing took place on an Illumina HiSeq 4000. iRepertoire HTBI primers and Arm-PCR amplification of CDR3 regions were used to construct TCR beta libraries. Before sequencing, the PCR products underwent gel purification. The authors' analysis ran thus. Across samples, around 58 TRBV and roughly 13 TRBJ segments were identified and used for gene usage analysis of CDR3 amino acid clonotypes. COPE and FqMerger were used to merge the filtered high-quality paired reads into contigs. BLAST was used to align contigs to IMGT TRBV, TRBD and TRBJ reference genes, and CDR3 was defined according to IMGT. Any clonotype with a frequency above 0.1% was counted as a highly expanded clone. Shannon entropy was used to measure repertoire diversity, and the Gini coefficient was used to measure V-J evenness. A clonotype was considered public if more than one individual shared it. TCRdb reworked the public reads: Q25 trimming with fastp, MiXCR clone assembly, productive beta chains retained. Each CDR3 protein appears once, grouped with its most common genes and DNA. TCRdb's processing, not the authors', yielded these V and J calls. The sample table lists about 660,000 distinct CDR3 sequences, about 32% of them with a count of one. Together, the top ten hold under 50% of the sample.

V loses 5 bases of germline sequence and J loses 1 base, and the interval between the two ends is 14 bases. Per the germline V gene, ENHRY is the CDR1 and SYGVKD is the CDR2. The CDR3 starts with the cysteine, ends with the phenylalanine, and has 15 residues. Only the CDR3 DNA is retained, 45 bases long and in frame from the first base. The material was peripheral blood mononuclear cells (PBMCs), obtained when the disease was refractory, from a patient treated with antithyroid drugs. The chain couples TRBV10-3 to TRBJ1-1; the D gene is possibly TRBD1, with 5 bases matching. This sequence originates from a female donor with Graves disease. At the DNA level, the sequence is TGTGCCATCAGTTCCCGAGGGACGAAGAACACTGAAGCTTTCTTT. Its amino acids are CAISSRGTKNTEAFF.